This T cell receptor (beta chain) originates from a study of cytomegalovirus exposure and HLA in healthy donors. About the study: The same platform was used for the 120 or so validation repertoires as for the approximately 730 first-cohort repertoires, as reported in a later analysis.

Study findings and constraints: Cytomegalovirus association was assigned to 170 or so TCR beta chains. In the 130 or so validation repertoires, just under 95% of cluster scores exceeded 0, per a later analysis.

Some clones are missing from TCRdb's copy, which holds only in-frame ones; the method was immunoSEQ multiplex PCR. The sample yields 100,000 to 150,000 clones, 88% seen once. Points on this clone: Its target is not known.

The germline gives CDR1 SGHVS, CDR2 FNYEAQ. The V end lost 3 bases, the J end lost 4 bases, and 11 bases lay between the germline ends. The CDR3 consists of 14 residues. The donors were members of the validation cohort, which comprised about 120 subjects and was separate from the first cohort of around 700 subjects. This chain connects TRBV7-6 to TRBJ2-3, with D possibly being TRBD2 (5 bases). The source material was PBMCs. The sequence derives from a man aged 25 to 40 in good health and CMV-seronegative. The CDR3 region has the DNA TGTGCCAGCAGCTTTACTGGGGAGTCAGATACGCAGTATTTT. It is translated as CASSFTGESDTQYF.